Presented here are 10 T cell receptor beta chains from one specimen sequenced in a study of T-cell reconstitution after alpha-beta-depleted transplantation in children. Construction of the TCRbeta library involved unique molecular identifiers. TCRdb used MiXCR to reprocess the PCR reads, holding one entry per CDR3 protein. The sample lists a few hundred thousand distinct CDR3 sequences, 27% occurring once. This sample comprised PBMCs, obtained before TCRalphabeta/CD19-depleted stem cell transplant. The receptors come from a boy under two years old with Wiskott-Aldrich syndrome, due to receive a stem cell transplant.

The chain has TRBV21-1 and TRBJ2-1; TRBD2, the D gene given by the table, was not confirmed from the DNA. TRBV21-1 is a recognized pseudogene. The CDR3 spans 18 residues. This chain's CDR3 is CASSSFSRTSGSINEQFF. The CDR3 DNA reads TGTGCCAGCAGTTCATTTTCTAGGACTAGCGGGAGTATCAATGAGCAGTTCTTC.

The chain couples TRBV7-8 to TRBJ1-1; no clear D gene. V was pared by 5 bases and J by 7 bases, with 11 bases between. Germline CDR1 and CDR2: SGHVS and FQNEAQ. The CDR3 has 12 amino acids. The CDR3 reads CASSLESGEAFF. CDR3 sequence (DNA): TGTGCCAGCAGCCTAGAATCGGGTGAAGCTTTCTTT.

The chain has TRBV27 and TRBJ1-6; D perhaps matches TRBD1 (6 bases). V was pared by 5 bases and J by 9 bases, with 11 bases between. Germline-derived CDR1 and CDR2 are MNHEY and SMNVEV (reference sequence). The CDR3 totals 13 residues. CDR3 sequence: CASSPGQFSPLHF. In DNA form, the CDR3 reads TGTGCCAGCAGTCCGGGACAATTTTCACCCCTCCACTTT.

The rearrangement joins TRBV5-1 to TRBJ1-5; no definite D call. The CDR3 covers 14 residues. The germline gives CDR1 SGHRS, CDR2 YFSETQ. V was pared by 1 base and J by 4 bases, with 9 bases between. In DNA, the CDR3 is TGCGCCAGCAGCTTGCAACCCGGGAATCAGCCCCAGCATTTT. It specifies CASSLQPGNQPQHF.

The chain has TRBV7-3 and TRBJ1-4; D may be TRBD1 (6 bases). CDR1 and CDR2 from the germline V gene are SGHTA and FQGTGA. The V end lost 0 bases, the J end lost 5 bases, and 10 bases lay between the germline ends. CDR3 length: 15 amino acids. CDR3 sequence reads: CASSLTGQGNEKLFF. Here the CDR3 DNA reads TGTGCCAGCAGCTTAACTGGCCAGGGGAATGAAAAACTGTTTTTT.

This clonotype was counted only a few times. The V gene is TRBV20-1, the J gene TRBJ2-3; D remains ambiguous. The V and J ends lost 4 bases and 1 base respectively, with 12 bases between them. The germline CDR1 and CDR2 sequences are DFQATT and SNEGSKA (reference sequence). The CDR3 runs 14 residues. CDR3 sequence (DNA): TGCAGTGCTATTGGTCTTTCAGGCACAGATACGCAGTATTTT. Translation: CSAIGLSGTDTQYF.

The count of this clonotype is one. The genes are TRBV20-1 and TRBJ2-5; 7 bases line up with TRBD2. V gave up 6 bases and J gave up 5 bases; unmatched junction bases: 9. Germline lookup yields CDR1 DFQATT and CDR2 SNEGSKA (reference sequence). The CDR3 totals 13 residues. The DNA of the CDR3 is TGCAGTGCCCCGCTGGGGGGGTCGGAGACCCAGTACTTC. Protein product: CSAPLGGSETQYF.

This clonotype showed up just a few times. The chain employs TRBV4-2 and TRBJ2-1; 11 nucleotides align to TRBD2. Germline CDR1 is LGHNA and CDR2 is YNFKEQ. Losses at the gene ends were 1 base for V and 6 bases for J; bases not matched to a gene: 8. The CDR3 length is 17 residues. In DNA form, the CDR3 reads TGTGCCAGCAGCCAAGTTGGAAATAGCGGGAGGGCCAATGAGCAGTTCTTC. Translation gives CASSQVGNSGRANEQFF.

V gene TRBV13 combines with J gene TRBJ2-7; 12 bases agree with TRBD2. The CDR3 contains 18 residues. Germline V lookup: CDR1 PRHDT, CDR2 FYEKMQ (reference sequence). J was trimmed by 3 bases and V by 5 bases; bases with no gene match: 14. The CDR3 bases are TGTGCCAGCAGCCGCGAAGGACTAGCGGGACTTTTAAACTACGAGCAGTACTTC. Its protein product is CASSREGLAGLLNYEQYF.

This clonotype came up a few times. This rearrangement joins TRBV25-1 to TRBJ2-3, with D uncertain. The CDR3 spans 13 residues. V gave up 3 bases and J gave up 4 bases, with 8 bases separating them. From germline, CDR1 is MGHDK and CDR2 SYGVNS. The CDR3: CASSDGPPDTQYF. The DNA for the CDR3 is TGTGCCAGCAGTGACGGACCTCCAGATACGCAGTATTTT.